A selection of T cell receptor beta chains follows, all from one sample in a study of blood T cells in healthy people across ages. TCRdb ran MiXCR on the 5' RACE reads and lists one entry per CDR3 protein. The sample consists of about 640,000 distinct CDR3 sequences, under 65% of them appearing once. The sample comprised blood. The receptors originated from a man in his sixties in good health. Each CDR3 is given with its conserved first and last residue. The D gene is left open where the match is weak. Clone size, where shown, is once, few, many, or a class for clones that have expanded.

abundance,v_gene,j_gene,d_gene,CDR3aa,CDR3nt
few,TRBV5-6,TRBJ1-2,.,CASSLFSANYGYTF,TGTGCCAGCAGCTTGTTTTCAGCTAACTATGGCTACACCTTC
.,TRBV7-9,TRBJ2-1,.,CANRPWTDFSYNEQFF,TGTGCCAACAGACCCTGGACAGACTTTTCCTACAATGAGCAGTTCTTC
few,TRBV5-1,TRBJ2-7,TRBD2,CASSWGDYLSGEQYF,TGCGCCAGCAGCTGGGGGGACTACCTTAGCGGCGAGCAGTACTTC
few,TRBV5-1,TRBJ2-3,.,CASSLADSTDTQYF,TGCGCCAGCAGCTTGGCCGACTCTACAGATACGCAGTATTTT
.,TRBV7-9,TRBJ1-2,.,CASSLGEGARYGYTF,TGTGCCAGCAGCTTAGGGGAGGGCGCGCGCTATGGCTACACCTTC
.,TRBV5-1,TRBJ1-2,.,CASSPVGGANYGYTF,TGCGCCAGCAGCCCGGTTGGGGGAGCTAACTATGGCTACACCTTC
.,TRBV27,TRBJ2-1,TRBD1,CASSLFWTGGGEQFF,TGTGCCAGCAGTTTATTCTGGACAGGGGGTGGTGAGCAGTTCTTC
.,TRBV20-1,TRBJ2-5,TRBD2,CSASPGLAGWETQYF,TGCAGTGCTAGTCCCGGACTAGCGGGGTGGGAGACCCAGTACTTC
few,TRBV29-1,TRBJ2-7,.,CSVVEGLEQYF,TGCAGCGTTGTAGAGGGGCTCGAGCAGTACTTC
once,TRBV29-1,TRBJ1-2,TRBD1,CSVERDRPNYGYTF,TGCAGCGTTGAAAGGGACAGGCCTAACTATGGCTACACCTTC
.,TRBV10-3,TRBJ1-2,.,CAISEGTPGVYGYTF,TGTGCCATCAGTGAGGGGACCCCTGGCGTATATGGCTACACCTTC
.,TRBV6-5,TRBJ1-1,.,CASRPPLEREAFF,TGTGCCAGCAGGCCGCCGTTGGAAAGAGAAGCTTTCTTT
.,TRBV12-3/TRBV12-4,TRBJ2-5,TRBD2,CASSPLAGAQETQYF,TGTGCCAGCAGTCCATTAGCGGGGGCCCAAGAGACCCAGTACTTC
.,TRBV3-1,TRBJ2-7,.,CASSHEVRGYEQYF,TGTGCCAGCAGCCATGAGGTGAGGGGCTACGAGCAGTACTTC
.,TRBV29-1,TRBJ2-1,.,CSVGDGYNEQFF,TGCAGCGTCGGGGACGGGTACAATGAGCAGTTCTTC
.,TRBV29-1,TRBJ2-7,TRBD1,CSGGQGTYEQYF,TGCAGCGGGGGACAGGGGACCTACGAGCAGTACTTC
.,TRBV20-1,TRBJ1-4,.,CSARVAGNEKLFF,TGCAGTGCTAGAGTTGCGGGGAATGAAAAACTGTTTTTT
few,TRBV5-1,TRBJ2-4,.,CASSPKTQYF,TGCGCCAGCAGCCCCAAGACTCAGTACTTC
.,TRBV4-1,TRBJ2-5,.,CASSQDARGTQYF,TGCGCCAGCAGCCAAGATGCTAGGGGGACCCAGTACTTC
.,TRBV29-1,TRBJ2-7,TRBD1,CSVEGQGYEQYF,TGCAGCGTTGAAGGACAGGGCTACGAGCAGTACTTC
.,TRBV3-1,TRBJ2-3,.,CASSHEDWFTQYF,TGTGCCAGCAGCCACGAGGACTGGTTCACGCAGTATTTT
once,TRBV29-1,TRBJ2-7,.,CSVSGTPSYEQYF,TGCAGCGTGTCCGGGACACCCTCCTACGAGCAGTACTTC
.,TRBV7-6,TRBJ1-3,.,CASSLESEAMVYGNTIYF,TGTGCCAGCAGCTTAGAGTCTGAGGCCATGGTATACGGAAACACCATATATTTT
once,TRBV12-3/TRBV12-4,TRBJ2-1,.,CASRPGFSYNEQFF,TGTGCCAGCAGGCCGGGCTTCTCCTACAATGAGCAGTTCTTC
.,TRBV5-1,TRBJ2-1,TRBD1,CASSAAGQGIVSEQFF,TGCGCCAGCAGCGCCGCGGGACAGGGGATAGTGAGTGAGCAGTTCTTC
.,TRBV10-3,TRBJ2-1,TRBD2,CAISPWTSGGWNEQFF,TGTGCCATCAGCCCTTGGACTAGCGGGGGTTGGAATGAGCAGTTCTTC
.,TRBV6-5,TRBJ2-3,TRBD2,CASSFKRGGLYTQYF,TGTGCCAGCAGTTTTAAGCGGGGGGGCCTTTATACGCAGTATTTT
.,TRBV5-1,TRBJ2-3,.,CASSLWGQYTDTQYF,TGCGCCAGCAGCTTGTGGGGACAATACACAGATACGCAGTATTTT
.,TRBV6-2/TRBV6-3,TRBJ2-4,.,CASSYGDRAVAKDIQYF,TGTGCCAGCAGTTATGGCGACCGGGCGGTGGCCAAAGACATTCAGTACTTC
.,TRBV29-1,TRBJ1-5,.,CSVEASDPRIDSPQHF,TGCAGCGTTGAGGCCTCAGACCCCCGCATCGACAGCCCCCAGCATTTT
.,TRBV11-2,TRBJ2-5,TRBD1,CASSLAQGALETQYF,TGTGCCAGCAGCTTAGCCCAGGGGGCATTGGAGACCCAGTACTTC
.,TRBV29-1,TRBJ2-3,TRBD2,CSVEDRLAGATDTQYF,TGCAGCGTTGAAGATCGGCTAGCGGGGGCGACAGATACGCAGTATTTT
.,TRBV14,TRBJ2-1,TRBD2,CASSQDRSGGEEQFF,TGTGCCAGCAGCCAAGATAGAAGCGGGGGGGAGGAGCAGTTCTTC